Presented here are 4 T cell receptor beta chains from one specimen sequenced in a study of shared clonotypes between healthy human individuals. CD45RO-negative, CCR7-selected cells formed the naive CD8 fraction, which excluded terminally differentiated effector memory CD45RA+ cells. TCRdb's copy holds only in-frame clones and misses some; the assay was immunoSEQ multiplex PCR. This table holds a few million clones, just over 90% found once. The specimen sequenced was naive CD8+ T cells from PBMCs. These receptors were collected from a man between 18 and 29 years old in good health. Some clones in this sample may be carry-over from other donors' samples.

This clone was counted only a few times. The chain has TRBV7-3 and TRBJ1-1; D is perhaps TRBD1 (5 bases). Germline V gene sequence: CDR1 SGHTA, CDR2 FQGTGA. CDR3 length: 13 residues. Trimming shortened V by 0 bases and J by 12 bases, and 14 bases separated the two germline ends. The CDR3 reads CASSLTGGAGSFF. The DNA for the CDR3 is TGTGCCAGCAGCTTAACGGGAGGGGCAGGTTCTTTCTTT.

This clone is a singleton in its sample. Sequence at one end of the junction differs from germline and may be a read error. This rearrangement joins TRBV15 to TRBJ1-3; D is undetermined. The CDR3 sequence is 14 residues long. The germline gives CDR1 LNHNV, CDR2 YYDKDF (reference sequence). The CDR3 DNA reads as TGTGCCACCAGCAGAGATCTAGGCGGAAACACCAAATATTTT. Translation: CATSRDLGGNTKYF.

This sequence joins TRBV6-4 and TRBJ1-2, with 10 bases aligning to TRBD1. CDR1 MRHNA and CDR2 SNTAGT come from the germline V gene. V was clipped by 6 bases and J by 1 base; unmatched bases: 5. The CDR3 length is 15 residues. The CDR3 reads CASSKGQGSNYGYTF. In nucleotides, the CDR3 is TGTGCCAGCAGCAAGGGACAGGGGAGTAACTATGGCTACACCTTC.

CDR3: CATSRARGQGNTIYF. CDR3 coding DNA: TGTGCCACCAGCAGAGCACGGGGGCAGGGAAACACCATATATTTT. The rearrangement joins TRBV15 to TRBJ1-3; a weak D match, TRBD1 (6 bases). The V gene's germline CDR1 is LNHNV and CDR2 YYDKDF (reference sequence). This CDR3 has 15 amino acids. V was clipped by 1 base and J by 4 bases, with 11 bases between them.